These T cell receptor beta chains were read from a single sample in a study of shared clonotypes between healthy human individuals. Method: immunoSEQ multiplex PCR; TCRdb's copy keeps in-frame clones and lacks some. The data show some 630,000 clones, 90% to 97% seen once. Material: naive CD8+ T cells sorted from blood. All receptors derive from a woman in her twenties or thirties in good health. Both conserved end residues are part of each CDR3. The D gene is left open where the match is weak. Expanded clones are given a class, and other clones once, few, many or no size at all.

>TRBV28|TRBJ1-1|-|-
CASSPLSASGVGAEAFF
TGTGCCAGCAGTCCCCTCAGTGCCTCAGGGGTAGGTGCTGAAGCTTTCTTT
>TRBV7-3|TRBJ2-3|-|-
CASSLQYPTDTQYF
TGTGCCAGCAGCTTGCAGTATCCCACAGATACGCAGTATTTT
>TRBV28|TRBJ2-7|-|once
CASRPPISSYEQYF
TGTGCCAGCAGACCACCTATAAGCTCCTACGAGCAGTACTTC
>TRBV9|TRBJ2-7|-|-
CASSVEDSSYEQYF
TGTGCCAGCAGCGTAGAGGACAGCTCCTACGAGCAGTACTTC
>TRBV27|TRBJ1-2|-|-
CASSLSGDNYGYTF
TGTGCCAGCAGTTTATCGGGGGACAACTATGGCTACACCTTC
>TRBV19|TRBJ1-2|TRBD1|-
CASSIAGTAYGYTF
TGTGCCAGTAGTATAGCCGGGACAGCTTATGGCTACACCTTC
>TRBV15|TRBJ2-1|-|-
CATSRVHGNEQFF
TGTGCCACCAGCAGAGTACATGGGAATGAGCAGTTCTTC
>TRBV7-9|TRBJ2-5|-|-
CASSFISFQETQYF
TGTGCCAGCAGCTTTATTAGCTTCCAAGAGACCCAGTACTTC
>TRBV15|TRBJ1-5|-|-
CATSREGVNQPQHF
TGTGCCACCAGCAGGGAAGGGGTAAATCAGCCCCAGCATTTT
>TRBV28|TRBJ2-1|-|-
CASSPLGDFNEQFF
TGTGCCAGCAGTCCCCTGGGAGACTTCAATGAGCAGTTCTTC
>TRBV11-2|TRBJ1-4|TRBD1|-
CASSLRAGTEGEKLFF
TGTGCCAGCAGCTTACGAGCCGGGACAGAAGGTGAAAAACTGTTTTTT
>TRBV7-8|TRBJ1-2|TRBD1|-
CASSPGQGDYGYTF
TGTGCCAGCAGCCCGGGACAGGGCGACTATGGCTACACCTTC
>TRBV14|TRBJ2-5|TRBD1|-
CASRAGTGAPETQYF
TGTGCCAGCAGGGCCGGGACAGGGGCCCCAGAGACCCAGTACTTC
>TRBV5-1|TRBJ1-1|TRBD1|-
CASSQGQGRTEAFF
TGCGCCAGCAGCCAAGGACAGGGTCGAACTGAAGCTTTCTTT
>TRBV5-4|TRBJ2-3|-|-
CASSAGAGTDTQYF
TGTGCCAGCAGCGCGGGGGCAGGCACAGATACGCAGTATTTT
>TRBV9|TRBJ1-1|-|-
CASSVGIGGNTEAFF
TGTGCCAGCAGCGTAGGAATAGGGGGGAACACTGAAGCTTTCTTT
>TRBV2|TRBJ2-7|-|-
CASGPGGAIEQYF
TGTGCCAGCGGACCAGGGGGGGCGATAGAGCAGTACTTC
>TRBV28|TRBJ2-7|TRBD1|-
CASSSPGTGYEQYF
TGTGCCAGCAGTTCCCCCGGGACAGGCTACGAGCAGTACTTC
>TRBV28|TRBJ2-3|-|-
CASSLSRRAGTDTQYF
TGTGCCAGCAGTTTATCAAGGCGGGCCGGTACAGATACGCAGTATTTT
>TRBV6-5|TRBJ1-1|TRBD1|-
CASRAGGANTEAFF
TGTGCCAGCAGGGCAGGGGGGGCTAACACTGAAGCTTTCTTT
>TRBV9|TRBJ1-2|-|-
CASSGRTPGSYGYTF
TGTGCCAGCAGCGGAAGGACCCCGGGGAGCTATGGCTACACCTTC
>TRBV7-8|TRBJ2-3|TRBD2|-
CASSPSGRDTQYF
TGTGCCAGCAGTCCGAGCGGGAGGGATACGCAGTATTTT
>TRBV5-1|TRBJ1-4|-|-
CASSVIQGGTGANEKLFF
TGCGCCAGCAGCGTGATACAGGGAGGCACAGGAGCTAATGAAAAACTGTTTTTT
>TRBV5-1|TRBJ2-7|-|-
CASSSGTLMTYEQYF
TGCGCCAGCAGCTCCGGGACCCTTATGACCTACGAGCAGTACTTC
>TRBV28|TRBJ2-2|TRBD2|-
CASRASGTTGELFF
TGTGCCAGCCGGGCTAGCGGGACAACCGGGGAGCTGTTTTTT
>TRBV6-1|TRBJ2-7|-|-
CASSETSSYEQYF
TGTGCCAGCAGTGAAACCAGCTCCTACGAGCAGTACTTC
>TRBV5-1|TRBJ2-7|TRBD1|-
CASSLTGGNEQYF
TGCGCCAGCAGCCTTACAGGGGGCAACGAGCAGTACTTC
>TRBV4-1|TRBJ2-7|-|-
CASSQDRKGTYEQYF
TGCGCCAGCAGCCAAGATAGGAAGGGTACCTACGAGCAGTACTTC
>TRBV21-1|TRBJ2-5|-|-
CASSTPRERETQYF
TGTGCCAGCTCCACCCCGCGGGAGCGGGAGACCCAGTACTTC
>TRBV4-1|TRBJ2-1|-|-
CASSQDRPVRNEQFF
TGCGCCAGCAGCCAAGATCGACCCGTCCGGAATGAGCAGTTCTTC
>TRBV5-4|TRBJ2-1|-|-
CASSGPSENEQFF
TGTGCCAGCAGCGGGCCTAGTGAGAATGAGCAGTTCTTC
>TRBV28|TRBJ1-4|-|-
CASSLLGESTNEKLFF
TGTGCCAGCAGTTTGCTTGGGGAGTCAACTAATGAAAAACTGTTTTTT
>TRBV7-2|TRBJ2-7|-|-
CASSLAGESYEQYF
TGTGCCAGCAGCTTAGCAGGGGAGTCCTACGAGCAGTACTTC
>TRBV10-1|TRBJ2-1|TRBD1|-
CASGDRGSSYNEQFF
TGCGCCAGTGGGGACAGGGGAAGCTCCTACAATGAGCAGTTCTTC
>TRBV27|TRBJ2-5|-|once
CASSFAGAGWYF
TGTGCCAGCAGTTTCGCAGGGGCGGGTTGGTACTTC
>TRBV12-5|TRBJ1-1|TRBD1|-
CASGSDRDRGHTEAFF
TGTGCTAGTGGTTCCGACCGGGACAGGGGGCACACTGAAGCTTTCTTT
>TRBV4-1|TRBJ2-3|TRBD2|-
CASSLTSGGSTDTQYF
TGCGCCAGCAGCCTCACTAGCGGGGGTTCCACAGATACGCAGTATTTT